The table lists the clone carrying this T cell receptor (beta chain) with many counts. The data were obtained in a study of human T cells and chemical hapten exposure. TCRdb reanalysed the RACE reads using MiXCR and keeps one entry per CDR3 protein. The sample records around 80,000 distinct CDR3 sequences, 6.6% being singletons. Germline-derived CDR1 and CDR2 are SGHRS and YFSETQ. Trimming stripped 5 bases from V and 1 base from J, with 15 bases between. This CDR3 has 16 residues. The time point denotes: patch test 2, 6 weeks after DPC sensitization. Treatment of the sample: therapeutic diphenylcyclopropenone sensitization with weekly scalp DPC. Those who donated were patients with alopecia, 18 to 70 years of age, and suitable for DPC.

This TCR came from a woman under 40 with alopecia areata. Some clones in this sample may be carry-over from other donors' samples. The material sequenced was whole blood, taken in connection with sensitization to the hapten diphenylcyclopropenone (DPC). The chain couples TRBV5-1 to TRBJ2-2, with D possibly TRBD1 on 7 matching bases. The CDR3 loop is CASSRSRGVNTGELFF. In DNA form, the CDR3 reads TGCGCCAGCAGTAGGAGCAGGGGGGTGAACACCGGGGAGCTGTTTTTT.